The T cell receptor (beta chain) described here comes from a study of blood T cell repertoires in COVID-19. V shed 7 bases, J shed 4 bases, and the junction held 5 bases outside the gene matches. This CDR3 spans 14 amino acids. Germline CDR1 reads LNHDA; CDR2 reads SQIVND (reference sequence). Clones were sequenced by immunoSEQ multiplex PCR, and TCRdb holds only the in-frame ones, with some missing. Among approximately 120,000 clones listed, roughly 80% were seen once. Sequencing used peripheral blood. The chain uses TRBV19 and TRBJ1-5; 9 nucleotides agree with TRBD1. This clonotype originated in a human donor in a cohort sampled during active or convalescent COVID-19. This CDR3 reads CASMDRGSNQPQHF. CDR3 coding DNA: TGTGCCAGTATGGACAGGGGATCGAATCAGCCCCAGCATTTT.